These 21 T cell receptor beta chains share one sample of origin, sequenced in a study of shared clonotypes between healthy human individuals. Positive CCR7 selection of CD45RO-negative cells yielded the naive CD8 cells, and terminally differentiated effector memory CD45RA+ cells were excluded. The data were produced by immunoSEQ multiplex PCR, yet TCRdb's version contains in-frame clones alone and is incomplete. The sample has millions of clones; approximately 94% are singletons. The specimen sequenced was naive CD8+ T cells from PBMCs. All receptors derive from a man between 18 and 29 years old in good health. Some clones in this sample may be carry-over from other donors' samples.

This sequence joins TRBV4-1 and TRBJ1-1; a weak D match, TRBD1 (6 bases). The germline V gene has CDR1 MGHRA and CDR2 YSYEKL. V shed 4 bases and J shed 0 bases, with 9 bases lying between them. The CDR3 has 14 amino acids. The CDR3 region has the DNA TGCGCCAGCAGCCCGGGGGGCATGAACACTGAAGCTTTCTTT. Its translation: CASSPGGMNTEAFF.

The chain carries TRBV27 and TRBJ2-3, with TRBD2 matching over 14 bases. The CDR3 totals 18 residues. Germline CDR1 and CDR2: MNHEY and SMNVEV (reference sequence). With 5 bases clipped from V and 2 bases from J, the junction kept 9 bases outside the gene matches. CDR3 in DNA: TGTGCCAGCAGTCACCTACCGGGACTAGCGGGGGACACAGATACGCAGTATTTT. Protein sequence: CASSHLPGLAGDTDTQYF.

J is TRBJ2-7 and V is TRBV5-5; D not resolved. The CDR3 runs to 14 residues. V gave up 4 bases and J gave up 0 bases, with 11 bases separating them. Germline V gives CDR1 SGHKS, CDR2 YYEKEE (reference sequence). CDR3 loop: CASSLGPSSYEQYF. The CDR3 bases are TGTGCCAGCAGCCTCGGACCGAGCTCCTACGAGCAGTACTTC.

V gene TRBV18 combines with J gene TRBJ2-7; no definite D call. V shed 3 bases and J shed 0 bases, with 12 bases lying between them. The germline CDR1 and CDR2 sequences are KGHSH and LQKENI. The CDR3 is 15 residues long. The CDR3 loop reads CASSPTVTFSYEQYF. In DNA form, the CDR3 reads TGTGCCAGCTCACCTACGGTAACCTTCTCCTACGAGCAGTACTTC.

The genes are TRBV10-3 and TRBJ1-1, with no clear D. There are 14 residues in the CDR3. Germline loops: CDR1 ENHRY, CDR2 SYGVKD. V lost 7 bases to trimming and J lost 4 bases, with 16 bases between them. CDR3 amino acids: CAIKQDPLLTEAFF. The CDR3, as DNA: TGTGCCATCAAACAAGACCCCCTTCTCACTGAAGCTTTCTTT.

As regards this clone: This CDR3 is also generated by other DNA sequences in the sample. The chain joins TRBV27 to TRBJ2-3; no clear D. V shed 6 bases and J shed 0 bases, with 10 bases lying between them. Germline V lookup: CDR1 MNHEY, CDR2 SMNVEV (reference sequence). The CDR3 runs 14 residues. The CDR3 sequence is CASRVGGSTDTQYF. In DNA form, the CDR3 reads TGTGCCAGCAGGGTCGGCGGTAGCACAGATACGCAGTATTTT.

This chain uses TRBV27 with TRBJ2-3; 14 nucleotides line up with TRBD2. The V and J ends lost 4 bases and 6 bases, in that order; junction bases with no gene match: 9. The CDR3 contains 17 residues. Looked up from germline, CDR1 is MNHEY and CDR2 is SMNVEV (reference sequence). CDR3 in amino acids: CASSYRGTSGRRDTQYF. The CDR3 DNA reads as TGTGCCAGCAGTTATCGCGGGACTAGCGGGAGAAGGGATACGCAGTATTTT.

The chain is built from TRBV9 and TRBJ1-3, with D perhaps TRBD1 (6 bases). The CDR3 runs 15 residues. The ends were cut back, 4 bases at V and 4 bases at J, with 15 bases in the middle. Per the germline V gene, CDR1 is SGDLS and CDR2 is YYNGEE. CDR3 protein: CASSSSGARGNTIYF. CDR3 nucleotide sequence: TGTGCCAGCAGCTCATCGGGGGCGCGCGGAAACACCATATATTTT.

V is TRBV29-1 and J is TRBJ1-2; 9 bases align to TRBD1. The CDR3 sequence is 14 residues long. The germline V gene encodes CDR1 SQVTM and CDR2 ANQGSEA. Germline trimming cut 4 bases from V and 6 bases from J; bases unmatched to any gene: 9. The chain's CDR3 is CSVGTGGAGDGYTF. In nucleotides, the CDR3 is TGCAGCGTTGGAACAGGGGGCGCTGGGGATGGCTACACCTTC.

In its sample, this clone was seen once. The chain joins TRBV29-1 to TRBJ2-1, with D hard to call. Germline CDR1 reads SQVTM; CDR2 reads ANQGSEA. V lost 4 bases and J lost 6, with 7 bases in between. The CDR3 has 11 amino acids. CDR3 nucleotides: TGCAGCGTTGGACTTCGCAATGAGCAGTTCTTC. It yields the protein CSVGLRNEQFF.

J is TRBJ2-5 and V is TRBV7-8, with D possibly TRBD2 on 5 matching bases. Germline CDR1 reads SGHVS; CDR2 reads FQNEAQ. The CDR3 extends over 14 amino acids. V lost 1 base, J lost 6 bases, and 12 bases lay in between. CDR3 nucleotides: TGTGCCAGCAGCTTAGAAGCGGAGCGGAAGACCCAGTACTTC. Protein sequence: CASSLEAERKTQYF. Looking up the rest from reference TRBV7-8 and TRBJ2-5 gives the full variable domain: GAGVSQSPRYKVAKRGQDVALRCDPISGHVSLFWYQQALGQGPEFLTYFQNEAQLDKSGLPSDRFFAERPEGSVSTLKIQRTQQEDSAVYLCASSLEAERKTQYFGPGTRLLVL.

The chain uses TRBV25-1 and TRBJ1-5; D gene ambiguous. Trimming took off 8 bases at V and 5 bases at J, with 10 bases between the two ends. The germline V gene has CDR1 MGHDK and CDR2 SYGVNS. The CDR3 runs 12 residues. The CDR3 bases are TGTGCCAGCGCGTATCTTGATCAGCCCCAGCATTTT. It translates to CASAYLDQPQHF.

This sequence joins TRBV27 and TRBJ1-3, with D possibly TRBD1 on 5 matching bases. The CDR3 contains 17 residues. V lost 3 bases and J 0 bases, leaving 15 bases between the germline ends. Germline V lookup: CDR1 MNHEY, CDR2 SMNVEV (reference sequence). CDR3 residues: CASSLGPGTGSGNTIYF. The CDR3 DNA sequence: TGTGCCAGCAGTTTGGGGCCGGGGACGGGCTCTGGAAACACCATATATTTT.

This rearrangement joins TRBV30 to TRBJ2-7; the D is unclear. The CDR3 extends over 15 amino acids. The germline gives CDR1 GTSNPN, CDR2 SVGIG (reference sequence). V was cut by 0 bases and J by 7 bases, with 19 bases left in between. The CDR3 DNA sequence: TGTGCCTGGAGTGTTTACCGGACCGAGGTGATAGAGCAGTACTTC. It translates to CAWSVYRTEVIEQYF.

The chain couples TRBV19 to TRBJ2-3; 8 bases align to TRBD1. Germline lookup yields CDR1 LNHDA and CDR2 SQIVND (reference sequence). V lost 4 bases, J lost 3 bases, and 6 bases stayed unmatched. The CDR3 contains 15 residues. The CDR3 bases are TGTGCCAGTAGTACCAGGGGGCGAGGGACAGATACGCAGTATTTT. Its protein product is CASSTRGRGTDTQYF. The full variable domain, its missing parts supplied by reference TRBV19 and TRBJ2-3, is DGGITQSPKYLFRKEGQNVTLSCEQNLNHDAMYWYRQDPGQGLRLIYYSQIVNDFQKGDIAEGYSVSREKKESFPLTVTSAQKNPTAFYLCASSTRGRGTDTQYFGPGTRLTVL.

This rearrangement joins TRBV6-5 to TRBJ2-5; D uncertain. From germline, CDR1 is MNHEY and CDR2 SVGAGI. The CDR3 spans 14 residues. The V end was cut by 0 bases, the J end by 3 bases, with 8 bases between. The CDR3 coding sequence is TGTGCCAGCAGTTACTCTACGAGAAAAGAGACCCAGTACTTC. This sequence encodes CASSYSTRKETQYF.

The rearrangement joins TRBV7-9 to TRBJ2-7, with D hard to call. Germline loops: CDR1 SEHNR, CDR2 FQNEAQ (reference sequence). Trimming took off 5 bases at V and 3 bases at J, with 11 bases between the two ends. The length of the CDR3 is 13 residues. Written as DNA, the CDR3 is TGTGCCAGCAGCGAAAGAAGAAACTACGAGCAGTACTTC. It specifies CASSERRNYEQYF.

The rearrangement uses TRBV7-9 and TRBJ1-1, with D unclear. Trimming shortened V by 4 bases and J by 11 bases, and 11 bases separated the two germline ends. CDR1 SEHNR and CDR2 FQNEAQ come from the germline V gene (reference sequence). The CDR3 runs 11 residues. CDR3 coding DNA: TGTGCCAGCAGCTCCCCAATAAGGGCTTTCTTT. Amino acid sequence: CASSSPIRAFF.

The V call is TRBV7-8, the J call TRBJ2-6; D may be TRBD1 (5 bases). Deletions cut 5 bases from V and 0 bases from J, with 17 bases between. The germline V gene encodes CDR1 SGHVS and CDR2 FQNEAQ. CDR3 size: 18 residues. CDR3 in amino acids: CASSVNRKAYSGANVLTF. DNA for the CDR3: TGTGCCAGCAGCGTAAACAGGAAAGCCTACTCTGGGGCCAACGTCCTGACTTTC.

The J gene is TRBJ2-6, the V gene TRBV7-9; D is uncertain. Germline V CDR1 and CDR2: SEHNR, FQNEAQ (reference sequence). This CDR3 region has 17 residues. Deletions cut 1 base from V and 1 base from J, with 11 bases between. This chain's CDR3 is CASSLVSRPSGANVLTF. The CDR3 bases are TGTGCCAGCAGCTTAGTAAGTCGGCCTTCTGGGGCCAACGTCCTGACTTTC.

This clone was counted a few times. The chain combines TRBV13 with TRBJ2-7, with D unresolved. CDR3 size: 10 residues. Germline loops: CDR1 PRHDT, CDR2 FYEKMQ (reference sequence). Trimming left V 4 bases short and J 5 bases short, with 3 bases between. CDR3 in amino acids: CASSSHEQYF. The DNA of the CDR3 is TGTGCCAGCAGCTCGCACGAGCAGTACTTC.